The sample holds a few counts of the clone carrying this T cell receptor (beta chain). Antigen specificity is unknown. TCRdb itself ran the 5' RACE reads through MiXCR, one entry per CDR3 protein. The table lists around 590,000 distinct CDR3 sequences, around 12% of them singletons, with about 15% in the top ten. The data stem from a study of T cells after yellow fever vaccination. Study observations and caveats: Though weaker, the secondary response peaked faster, on day 5 versus 15. Contamination of FACS-sorted repertoires by abundant clonotypes from the bulk population could occur. The booster saw the reappearance of most primary-vaccination clones (roughly 95% CD4, 70% to 90% CD8).

V was pared by 6 bases and J by 11 bases, with 9 bases of the junction left unmatched. The CDR3 sequence is 12 residues long. The V gene's germline CDR1 is LGHNT and CDR2 FRNRAP. The origin of this receptor is a man in his thirties or forties who received the YFV17D yellow fever vaccine. The J gene is TRBJ1-1, the V gene TRBV12-5, with 7 bases lining up with TRBD1. The sequencing used PBMCs, collected on the day of the yellow fever booster vaccination. The CDR3 bases are TGTGCTAGTGGGCTAGACAGGGTTCGGGCTTTCTTT. Translated, it gives CASGLDRVRAFF. Full variable domain (missing parts from reference TRBV12-5 and TRBJ1-1): DARVTQTPRHKVTEMGQEVTMRCQPILGHNTVFWYRQTMMQGLELLAYFRNRAPLDDSGMPKDRFSAEMPDATLATLKIQPSEPRDSAVYFCASGLDRVRAFFGQGTRLTVV.